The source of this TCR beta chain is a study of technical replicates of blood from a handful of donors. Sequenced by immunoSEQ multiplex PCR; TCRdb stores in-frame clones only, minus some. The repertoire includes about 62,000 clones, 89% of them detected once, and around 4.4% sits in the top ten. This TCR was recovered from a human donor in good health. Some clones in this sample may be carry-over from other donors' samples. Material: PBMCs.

The CDR3 DNA is TGTGCCAGTAGTACCCGACTAGCGGGAAGTGGTGTCAAAAACATTCAGTACTTC. Translating it yields CASSTRLAGSGVKNIQYF. This sequence joins TRBV19 and TRBJ2-4; 11 bases agree with TRBD2. With 4 bases clipped from V and 3 bases from J, the junction kept 11 bases outside the gene matches. Germline V gives CDR1 LNHDA, CDR2 SQIVND (reference sequence). The CDR3 consists of 18 residues.